Given below is one TCR beta chain in context. What it binds is not known. V gave up 6 bases and J gave up 7 bases; unmatched junction bases: 7. Germline lookup yields CDR1 LNHDA and CDR2 SQIVND (reference sequence). The CDR3 is 14 residues long. Sequencing used immunoSEQ version 4 in survey mode. TCRdb's table, derived via immunoSEQ multiplex PCR, lists solely in-frame clones and lacks some. The sample has around 28,000 clones; 78% are singletons. The data belong to a study of persistence of HIV-infected CD4 T cells. Across the study: The sample holds CD4+ T cells responsive to CMV or HIV-1 Gag.

Lysates of CMV-infected fibroblasts at about 10 ug/mL stimulated these cells. CD40L-negative CD69-negative CD45RO-high memory CD4+ T cells were sorted as populations depleted of antigen-responding cells. Adults with HIV-1 started suppressive ART while chronically infected. For at least 4 years, plasma HIV-1 RNA was undetectable (<50 copies/mL). Findings and caveats of the study: CMV- and Gag-responding cells had lower TCRbeta richness than CD3/CD28-responding cells.

Sequenced material: CD4+ T cells sorted from PBMCs after roughly 19-hour stimulation, taken from a patient who received antiretroviral therapy. The clonotype was recovered from an adult woman with HIV who was CMV-seropositive. The J gene is TRBJ2-1, the V gene TRBV19; TRBD1 aligns across 9 bases. Here the CDR3 reads CASRWGQGGNEQFF. In nucleotides, the CDR3 is TGTGCCAGTAGATGGGGACAGGGAGGAAATGAGCAGTTCTTC.